This entry lists 17 T cell receptor beta chains sequenced from one sample in a study of blood T cell repertoires in COVID-19 (TCRdb year 2020). Receptor libraries were prepared by the immunoSEQ multiplex PCR assay. Drawn from immuneACCESS, this table holds only the in-frame rearrangements with V and J called that TCRdb kept. Clones are partly lost; checked studies trace under half to an unresolved V gene and leave the rest unexplained. The sample data list 300,000 to 400,000 clones, and approximately 85% of these were observed just once. The top ten constitute approximately 7.6% of the sample. The sequenced material came from peripheral blood. The receptors shown here come from a human donor in a cohort sampled during active COVID-19.

The V and J genes are TRBV11-2 and TRBJ2-5, with 9 bases lining up with TRBD1. CDR3 length: 14 amino acids. Trimming took 5 bases from V and 9 from J; bases not matched to a gene: 10. The V gene's germline CDR1 is SGHAT and CDR2 FQNNGV. The CDR3 is CASSLETGGFSQYF. The CDR3 DNA reads as TGTGCCAGCAGCCTCGAGACAGGGGGATTTTCCCAGTACTTC.

In its sample, this clone was seen a few times. The V call is TRBV6-1, the J call TRBJ2-7; no definite D call. Germline-derived CDR1 and CDR2 are MNHNS and SASEGT. The V end was cut by 3 bases, the J end by 3 bases, with 9 bases between. The CDR3 totals 13 residues. Here the CDR3 reads CASSDVDIYEQYF. The CDR3 bases are TGTGCCAGCAGTGATGTCGACATCTACGAGCAGTACTTC.

This chain links TRBV30 with TRBJ2-1; the match to TRBD1 covers 7 bases. V shed 4 bases, J shed 9 bases, and the junction held 12 bases outside the gene matches. Germline V gene lookup returns CDR1 GTSNPN and CDR2 SVGIG (reference sequence). The CDR3 has 14 amino acids. The CDR3 spells CAWNEGAINPEQFF. The CDR3 region has the DNA TGTGCCTGGAACGAGGGGGCGATAAATCCTGAGCAGTTCTTC. Full variable domain (missing parts from reference TRBV30 and TRBJ2-1): SQTIHQWPATLVQPVGSPLSLECTVEGTSNPNLYWYRQAAGRGLQLLFYSVGIGQISSEVPQNLSASRPQDRQFILSSKKLLLSDSGFYLCAWNEGAINPEQFFGPGTRLTVL.

The V and J genes are TRBV7-9 and TRBJ1-4; D gene ambiguous. The V and J ends lost 1 base and 1 base respectively, with 7 bases between them. The CDR3 is made up of 15 amino acids. Germline assignment: CDR1 SEHNR and CDR2 FQNEAQ (reference sequence). The CDR3 loop reads CASSLGYLTNEKLFF. CDR3 nucleotide sequence: TGTGCCAGCAGCTTAGGATACTTAACTAATGAAAAACTGTTTTTT.

This sequence joins TRBV7-2 and TRBJ2-2; D is possibly TRBD2 (5 bases). The CDR3 sequence is 15 residues long. V was shortened by 2 bases and J by 3 bases, with 10 bases between the two germline ends. Germline values: CDR1 SGHTA, CDR2 FQGNSA. CDR3 sequence (DNA): TGTGCCAGCAGCTTAAGAAGCGGCCACACCGGGGAGCTGTTTTTT. Translated, it gives CASSLRSGHTGELFF.

The chain joins TRBV6-4 to TRBJ2-2; D is uncertain. V was shortened by 7 bases and J by 7 bases, with 10 bases between the two germline ends. Germline CDR1 MRHNA, CDR2 SNTAGT. This CDR3 is 12 amino acids long. Here the CDR3 reads CASKNGSGELFF. The DNA for the CDR3 is TGTGCCAGCAAAAATGGTAGCGGGGAGCTGTTTTTT.

The chain links TRBV27 to TRBJ1-2, with D tentatively TRBD1 (6 bases). V was trimmed by 5 bases and J by 4 bases, leaving 8 bases between them. The CDR3 has 12 residues. From germline, CDR1 is MNHEY and CDR2 SMNVEV (reference sequence). CDR3 nucleotides: TGTGCCAGCAGTCCCAGGGGCTATGGCTACACCTTC. Translating gives CASSPRGYGYTF.

This clone appeared a single time. This chain uses TRBV3-1 (or the pseudogene TRBV3-2) with TRBJ2-2; 10 bases map to TRBD2. V lost 4 bases and J lost 5; bases outside the gene matches: 1. The CDR3 has 14 residues. Looked up from germline, CDR1 is LGHDT and CDR2 is YNNKEL (reference sequence). The CDR3 here is CASSLAGGTGELFF. DNA for the CDR3: TGTGCCAGCAGCCTAGCGGGGGGAACCGGGGAGCTGTTTTTT.

This chain uses TRBV29-1 with TRBJ1-3, with a possible D match to TRBD1 (5 bases). In germline, CDR1 is SQVTM, CDR2 ANQGSEA. This CDR3 comprises 16 residues. The V gene lost 1 base and the J gene lost 2 bases, with 15 bases spanning the gap. The CDR3 nucleotides read TGCAGCGTTGAAGTTTTACAGGCTGCACCTGGAAACACCATATATTTT. Translation gives CSVEVLQAAPGNTIYF.

The V and J genes are TRBV30 and TRBJ1-5, with D possibly matching TRBD1 (6 bases). The germline gives CDR1 GTSNPN, CDR2 SVGIG (reference sequence). This CDR3 is 14 amino acids long. Trimming cost V 2 bases and J 0 bases, with 8 bases left between them. The CDR3 region is CAWSPGVSNQPQHF. The CDR3, as DNA: TGTGCCTGGAGTCCAGGGGTTAGCAATCAGCCCCAGCATTTT.

This clone was observed once. The chain couples TRBV19 to TRBJ2-3; D call uncertain. V dropped 5 bases and J dropped 1 base, with 10 bases sitting between them. Germline CDR1 reads LNHDA; CDR2 reads SQIVND (reference sequence). CDR3 size: 14 residues. DNA of the CDR3: TGTGCCAGTAGTCCCCGGGTCCGCACAGATACGCAGTATTTT. Translating it yields CASSPRVRTDTQYF.

J is TRBJ2-2 and V is TRBV30; 7 nucleotides line up with TRBD2. V trimming: 7 bases; J trimming: 5 bases; junction bases outside the gene matches: 13. This CDR3 is 15 amino acids long. Germline V gene lookup returns CDR1 GTSNPN and CDR2 SVGIG (reference sequence). The CDR3 is CASPPGGRWTGELFF. The CDR3 DNA sequence: TGTGCCTCCCCTCCGGGGGGACGATGGACCGGGGAGCTGTTTTTT.

The V and J genes are TRBV10-3 and TRBJ1-2, with a possible D match to TRBD1 (6 bases). The ends were cut back, 9 bases at V and 3 bases at J, with 11 bases in the middle. Germline values: CDR1 ENHRY, CDR2 SYGVKD. The CDR3 runs to 12 residues. CDR3 sequence (DNA): TGTGCCATTAAAGGACAGCACTATGGCTACACCTTC. Amino acid sequence: CAIKGQHYGYTF.

This chain uses TRBV5-1 with TRBJ2-6; 10 bases match TRBD2. The germline V gene encodes CDR1 SGHRS and CDR2 YFSETQ. With V trimmed by 4 bases and J by 0 bases, 10 bases remained unmatched. The CDR3 is 19 residues long. CDR3 DNA sequence: TGCGCCAGCAGCCAATTAGCGGGGGGCCCAAGCTCTGGGGCCAACGTCCTGACTTTC. Translated: CASSQLAGGPSSGANVLTF.

The chain uses TRBV20-1 and TRBJ1-1, with D uncertain. This CDR3 spans 11 amino acids. CDR1 DFQATT and CDR2 SNEGSKA come from the germline V gene (reference sequence). V lost 3 bases and J 3 bases, leaving 5 bases between the germline ends. Written as DNA, the CDR3 is TGCAGTGCTAGCGCGGACACTGAAGCTTTCTTT. This sequence encodes CSASADTEAFF.

V usage is TRBV24-1 and J usage is TRBJ2-2, with TRBD1 matching 8 bases. Germline loops: CDR1 KGHDR, CDR2 SFDVKD. This CDR3 is 19 amino acids long. Germline trimming cut 5 bases from V and 1 base from J; bases unmatched to any gene: 14. CDR3 sequence reads: CATSGEGEPGQENTGELFF. The CDR3 DNA sequence: TGTGCCACCAGTGGGGAAGGGGAACCGGGACAGGAGAACACCGGGGAGCTGTTTTTT.

V is TRBV19 and J is TRBJ2-3; a weak D match, TRBD2 (5 bases). V was cut by 5 bases and J by 0 bases, with 12 bases left in between. Germline CDR1 reads LNHDA; CDR2 reads SQIVND (reference sequence). The CDR3 has 15 residues. This CDR3 reads CASSPWERSTDTQYF. The CDR3 DNA sequence: TGTGCCAGTAGTCCATGGGAGCGTAGCACAGATACGCAGTATTTT. The full variable domain, its missing parts supplied by reference TRBV19 and TRBJ2-3, is DGGITQSPKYLFRKEGQNVTLSCEQNLNHDAMYWYRQDPGQGLRLIYYSQIVNDFQKGDIAEGYSVSREKKESFPLTVTSAQKNPTAFYLCASSPWERSTDTQYFGPGTRLTVL.